Listed here are 3 T cell receptor beta chains from one sample, sequenced in a study of blood T cell repertoires in COVID-19. The protocol was immunoSEQ multiplex PCR, while the TCRdb copy is restricted to in-frame clones and leaves out a portion. The repertoire holds roughly 280,000 clones, about 90% seen once, with about 11% in the top ten. Sequenced sample: peripheral blood. The receptors here all came from a woman in her twenties or thirties with COVID-19, enrolled during active disease.

This chain uses TRBV19 with TRBJ2-4; D may be TRBD1 (6 bases). CDR1 is LNHDA, CDR2 SQIVND, per germline (reference sequence). The CDR3 runs 15 residues. The V end was cut by 3 bases, the J end by 6 bases, with 15 bases between. The CDR3 DNA sequence: TGTGCCAGTAGTATCCGGGACACCTGGAGAAACATTCAGTACTTC. Amino acid sequence: CASSIRDTWRNIQYF.

This chain links TRBV11-2 with TRBJ1-5; D is unclear. CDR1 SGHAT and CDR2 FQNNGV come from the germline V gene. The length of the CDR3 is 14 residues. With 1 base removed from V and 9 bases from J, the gap between germline ends came to 13 bases. CDR3 in DNA: TGTGCCAGCAGCTTAGGAGGCACTAATGGGCCCCAGCATTTT. It is translated as CASSLGGTNGPQHF.

The rearrangement links TRBV5-8 to TRBJ1-5; 10 bases fit TRBD1. Losses at the gene ends were 2 bases for V and 6 bases for J; bases not matched to a gene: 5. The V gene's germline CDR1 is SGHTS and CDR2 YDEGEE. This CDR3 spans 15 amino acids. Here the CDR3 reads CASSFSRDRGQPQHF. CDR3 DNA: TGTGCCAGCAGCTTTTCCCGGGACAGGGGTCAGCCCCAGCATTTT.